This T cell receptor beta chain comes out of a study of blood T cell repertoires in COVID-19. Original handling: The assay estimated nucleated cells by amplifying reference gene primers. TCRdb keeps only in-frame clones here, not all; method: immunoSEQ multiplex PCR. V, J and clone size are those of that table, while D and trimming were read from the DNA. The top ten hold under 0.85% of the sample, which has under 200,000 clones, approximately 89% seen once. The CDR3 loop spans 15 amino acids. Per germline, CDR1 MDHEN and CDR2 SYDVKM. The germline V and J ends were trimmed by 3 bases and 0 bases, with 12 bases remaining between them.

Sequencing was carried out using PBMCs or T cells enriched from blood (not recorded which). The clonotype comes from a woman younger than 30 who had recovered from COVID-19. The chain couples TRBV28 to TRBJ2-7; D is unresolved. The CDR3 nucleotides are TGTGCCAGCAGTTTTGGCGGCTTAGACTCCTACGAGCAGTACTTC. It is translated as CASSFGGLDSYEQYF.